This T cell receptor (beta chain) is drawn from a study of identical twins. Study-level findings and limits: Within cord blood, abundant beta clonotypes carried fewer insertions, but memory repertoires showed no such trend. Analyses of zero insertions could be partly confounded by invariant MAIT and iNKT cells.

A single record per CDR3 protein comes from TCRdb applying MiXCR to the 5' RACE reads. Of roughly 540,000 distinct CDR3 sequences in the sample, 22% were seen once. Comments on this clonotype: Antigen specificity is unknown.

This CDR3 is built from 16 residues. V shed 2 bases, J shed 6 bases, and the junction held 7 bases outside the gene matches. The V gene's germline CDR1 is MNHEY and CDR2 SMNVEV (reference sequence). In addition, the sample was reused for a study of T cells expressing NK-cell markers. That paper adds: Cells sorted as CD3+CD56+NKG2C+, CD3+CD56+NKG2C- and CD3+CD56-NKG2C+ T cells supplied the TCR beta repertoires. Dominant NKG2C+ clonotypes accounted for about 1.0-8% of CD8+ T cells in about six donors.

Source material: CD4+ T cells sorted from blood. The V call is TRBV27, the J call TRBJ2-2; 9 bases agree with TRBD2. This TCR came from a woman under 30 in good health. CDR3 nucleotides: TGTGCCAGCAGTTTAGAAGGTGCTAGCGGGGCCGGGGAGCTGTTTTTT. Its translation is CASSLEGASGAGELFF.